One sample yielded the 20 T cell receptor beta chains listed below, sequenced in a study of cytomegalovirus exposure and HLA in healthy donors. Primers: 60 Vbeta forward and 13 Jbeta reverse. Clones were read by immunoSEQ multiplex PCR, and TCRdb kept only the in-frame ones, dropping some. The sample has roughly 100,000 clones; approximately 79% are singletons. The sample consisted of PBMCs. The receptor set was obtained from a man in his fifties or sixties in good health and CMV-seronegative.

The rearrangement links TRBV21-1 to TRBJ2-7; the DNA was not compared with TRBD1, the D call given in the table. TRBV21-1 is reported as a pseudogene. The CDR3 has 14 amino acids. Here the CDR3 reads CASIRTGNSYEQYV. The CDR3 DNA sequence: TGTGCCAGCATCCGGACAGGGAACTCCTACGAGCAGTACGTC.

The V and J genes are TRBV28 and TRBJ2-3, with TRBD2 as a possible D gene (7 bases). CDR3 length: 16 residues. The V gene's germline CDR1 is MDHEN and CDR2 SYDVKM. V was pared by 0 bases and J by 7 bases, with 17 bases between. The CDR3 reads CASSLWGGGAANTQYF. CDR3 bases: TGTGCCAGCAGTTTATGGGGTGGGGGGGCTGCAAATACGCAGTATTTT.

The V call is TRBV5-1, the J call TRBJ2-3, with 11 bases lining up with TRBD1. The length of the CDR3 is 15 residues. The germline V gene encodes CDR1 SGHRS and CDR2 YFSETQ. J was trimmed by 1 base and V by 3 bases; bases with no gene match: 1. The CDR3 region is CASSWTGGRTDTQYF. The CDR3 nucleotides are TGCGCCAGCAGCTGGACAGGGGGCCGCACAGATACGCAGTATTTT.

The chain has TRBV27 and TRBJ1-5; D uncertain. The ends were cut back, 2 bases at V and 9 bases at J, with 8 bases in the middle. CDR1 and CDR2 from the germline V gene are MNHEY and SMNVEV (reference sequence). This CDR3 has 12 residues. For the CDR3, the DNA is TGTGCCAGCAGTTTACAGGACTCGCCCCAGCATTTT. Residues: CASSLQDSPQHF.

This clone was observed a single time. The chain has TRBV5-1 and TRBJ2-3, with D maybe TRBD1 (6 bases). The CDR3 spans 13 residues. Germline V gene lookup returns CDR1 SGHRS and CDR2 YFSETQ. V lost 4 bases and J 4 bases, leaving 10 bases between the germline ends. CDR3 loop: CASSGAGADTQYF. DNA of the CDR3: TGCGCCAGCAGCGGGGCAGGGGCAGATACGCAGTATTTT. The full variable domain, completed using reference TRBV5-1 and TRBJ2-3, is KAGVTQTPRYLIKTRGQQVTLSCSPISGHRSVSWYQQTPGQGLQFLFEYFSETQRNKGNFPGRFSGRQFSNSRSEMNVSTLELGDSALYLCASSGAGADTQYFGPGTRLTVL.

The J gene is TRBJ2-2, the V gene TRBV5-1; tentatively, D is TRBD1 (6 bases). Germline CDR1 reads SGHRS; CDR2 reads YFSETQ. The CDR3 sequence is 15 residues long. Trimming removed 6 bases from V and 8 bases from J, with 20 bases in between. CDR3 sequence: CASKDRAGTSGELFF. In DNA, the CDR3 is TGCGCCAGCAAGGATAGGGCAGGGACATCTGGGGAGCTGTTTTTT.

This clone showed up just a few times. The gene calls are TRBV28 and TRBJ2-7; D is possibly TRBD2 (5 bases). CDR1 MDHEN and CDR2 SYDVKM come from the germline V gene. The ends were cut back, 5 bases at V and 3 bases at J, with 11 bases in the middle. The length of the CDR3 is 13 residues. The CDR3 DNA reads TGTGCCAGCAGTCCGCGGGTCCTCTACGAGCAGTACGTC. This translates into CASSPRVLYEQYV.

This clone has only a few counts. This sequence joins TRBV6-6 and TRBJ2-2; 8 positions match TRBD1. V lost 6 bases to trimming and J lost 4 bases; unmatched junction nucleotides: 10. CDR1 and CDR2 (germline): MNHNY, SVGAGI (reference sequence). CDR3 length: 16 residues. The CDR3 protein is CASRLPTGAFTGELFF. CDR3 DNA: TGTGCCAGCAGGCTCCCGACAGGGGCCTTCACCGGGGAGCTGTTTTTT.

This clone was seen just once. V gene TRBV5-3 combines with J gene TRBJ1-5, with TRBD1 identical over 10 bases. TRBV5-3 is filed as an ORF, its function uncertain. The CDR3 runs 21 residues. V lost 0 bases to trimming and J lost 5 bases; unmatched junction nucleotides: 20. CDR3 DNA: TGTGCCAGAAGCTTGGGATTCGGGACAGGGGCTCCCCCCCCTTGGGATCAGCCCCAGCATTTT. It yields the protein CARSLGFGTGAPPPWDQPQHF.

The gene calls are TRBV11-2 and TRBJ1-5; 9 positions match TRBD1. This CDR3 region has 16 residues. Germline assignment: CDR1 SGHAT and CDR2 FQNNGV. V trimming: 5 bases; J trimming: 3 bases; junction bases outside the gene matches: 8. Here the CDR3 DNA reads TGTGCCAGCAGCCCCCCGGGACAGGGAGACAATCAGCCCCAGCATTTT. It codes for CASSPPGQGDNQPQHF.

The rearrangement uses TRBV11-1 and TRBJ1-6, with D unresolved. The CDR3 runs to 14 residues. The V and J ends lost 5 bases and 7 bases respectively, with 12 bases between them. Germline CDR1 and CDR2: SGHAT and FQDESV (reference sequence). This CDR3 reads CASSGWQTNSPLHF. CDR3 coding DNA: TGTGCCAGCAGCGGGTGGCAGACAAATTCACCCCTCCACTTT.

The chain joins TRBV9 to TRBJ2-1; no definite D call. The V end lost 0 bases, the J end lost 3 bases, and 4 bases lay between the germline ends. The CDR3 is 13 residues long. Germline V gene lookup returns CDR1 SGDLS and CDR2 YYNGEE. For the CDR3, the DNA is TGTGCCAGCAGCGTAGGAGACTACAATGAGCAGTTCTTC. It encodes CASSVGDYNEQFF.

The chain has TRBV5-1 and TRBJ1-3; tentatively, D is TRBD1 (6 bases). Germline CDR1 SGHRS, CDR2 YFSETQ. This CDR3 is built from 17 residues. With 4 bases removed from V and 0 bases from J, the gap between germline ends came to 17 bases. CDR3 sequence: CASSLNGQLSSGNTIYF. For the CDR3, the DNA is TGCGCCAGCAGCCTCAATGGACAGCTGAGCTCTGGAAACACCATATATTTT.

In this sample, this clone turned up a few times. The chain couples TRBV6-1 to TRBJ1-1; the D is unclear. CDR1 and CDR2 from the germline V gene are MNHNS and SASEGT. The CDR3 runs 15 residues. V lost 2 bases to trimming and J lost 9 bases, with 19 bases between them. CDR3 sequence reads: CASSEMLGAPLKAFF. Here the CDR3 DNA reads TGTGCCAGCAGTGAAATGTTGGGAGCCCCTTTGAAAGCTTTCTTT.

This clone appeared once. V and J are TRBV28 and TRBJ2-7; 9 positions agree with TRBD1. V gave up 8 bases and J gave up 9 bases; unmatched junction bases: 17. CDR1 and CDR2 (germline): MDHEN, SYDVKM. The CDR3 runs 15 residues. The CDR3 region has the DNA TGTGCCAGCCACCCCGGGACAGGGTCGCTGAAAGGGCAGTACGTC. Its translation: CASHPGTGSLKGQYV.

This clone was seen once. The J gene is TRBJ2-1, the V gene TRBV18; 14 positions agree with TRBD2. The germline V gene encodes CDR1 KGHSH and CDR2 LQKENI. The CDR3 consists of 16 residues. Unmatched junction bases numbered 8, after V lost 6 bases and J lost 7 bases. The chain's CDR3 is CASSGRLAGGRNEQFF. The CDR3 DNA sequence: TGTGCCAGCTCGGGGCGACTAGCGGGGGGGCGTAATGAGCAGTTCTTC.

The CDR3 coding sequence is TGTGCCAGTAGTAGGTACCGGGTTGGTTATGGCTACACCTTC. This translates into CASSRYRVGYGYTF. This chain joins TRBV19 and TRBJ1-2, with D uncertain. This CDR3 is built from 14 residues. V was trimmed by 4 bases and J by 5 bases, leaving 14 bases between them. Germline lookup yields CDR1 LNHDA and CDR2 SQIVND (reference sequence).

This clone was observed a few times. V usage is TRBV7-2 and J usage is TRBJ2-5; 11 bases match TRBD1. This CDR3 has 12 residues. CDR1 is SGHTA and CDR2 is FQGNSA in the germline V gene. The CDR3 loop is CAGTGGRETQYF. The CDR3 DNA follows: TGTGCTGGGACAGGGGGACGGGAGACCCAGTACTTC.

The V call is TRBV5-4, the J call TRBJ1-3; D remains unclear. The germline V gene has CDR1 SGHNT and CDR2 YYREEE (reference sequence). V gave up 0 bases and J gave up 3 bases, with 7 bases separating them. The CDR3 runs to 14 residues. CDR3 DNA: TGTGCCAGCAGCTTGGCACAACATGGAAACACCATATATTTT. It translates to CASSLAQHGNTIYF.

In its sample, this clone was seen a few times. The chain carries TRBV6-5 and TRBJ1-2, with D tentatively TRBD1 (6 bases). Trimming stripped 2 bases from V and 4 bases from J, with 11 bases between. The CDR3 extends over 14 amino acids. Germline CDR1 is MNHEY and CDR2 is SVGAGI. In nucleotides, the CDR3 is TGTGCCAGCAGTTACAAAACAGGGAGCTATGGCTACACCTTC. It yields the protein CASSYKTGSYGYTF.